This is a list of T cell receptor beta chains from one sample in a study of blood T cell repertoires in COVID-19. Clones were sequenced by immunoSEQ multiplex PCR, and TCRdb holds only the in-frame ones, with some missing. The data show about 160,000 clones, with around four fifths seen just once and approximately 4.4% held by the top ten. The material sequenced was PBMCs or T cells enriched from blood (not recorded which). The receptors here all came from a woman in her forties or fifties who had recovered from COVID-19. The CDR3 runs from the conserved cysteine through the conserved F or W. The D gene is left open where the match is weak. Rows may omit the clone size; those that give it use once, few, many or a size class.

v_gene,d_gene,j_gene,abundance,CDR3aa,CDR3nt
TRBV7-2,-,TRBJ2-5,-,CASSGGGVRRETQYF,TGTGCCAGCAGCGGGGGGGGCGTCCGGCGGGAGACCCAGTACTTC
TRBV6-1,-,TRBJ1-2,once,CASSDRGGNGYTF,TGTGCCAGCAGTGATCGCGGGGGGAATGGCTACACCTTC
TRBV7-8,TRBD1,TRBJ2-1,-,CASSATGGPYNEQFF,TGTGCCAGCAGCGCAACAGGGGGCCCCTACAATGAGCAGTTCTTC
TRBV28,TRBD1,TRBJ1-1,few,CATNRGPGTEAFF,TGTGCCACGAATAGGGGGCCGGGCACTGAAGCTTTCTTT
TRBV6-1,-,TRBJ2-1,-,CASRVERSYNEQFF,TGTGCCAGCAGGGTTGAGAGATCCTACAATGAGCAGTTCTTC
TRBV10-3,TRBD2,TRBJ2-4,-,CAISPGTSEVAKNIQYF,TGTGCCATCAGTCCCGGGACTAGCGAGGTAGCCAAAAACATTCAGTACTTC
TRBV5-1,TRBD1,TRBJ1-1,once,CASSPRDRGLGTEAFF,TGCGCCAGCAGCCCCCGGGACAGGGGGCTGGGCACTGAAGCTTTCTTT
TRBV5-1,TRBD1,TRBJ2-1,-,CASSHGTGGRNEQFF,TGCGCCAGCAGCCACGGGACAGGGGGCCGGAATGAGCAGTTCTTC
TRBV5-5,TRBD1,TRBJ2-5,-,CASSAGTVLQETQYF,TGTGCCAGCAGCGCCGGGACAGTCCTTCAAGAGACCCAGTACTTC
TRBV4-3,-,TRBJ1-2,-,CASSQTGGDYGYTF,TGCGCCAGCAGCCAAACTGGGGGGGACTATGGCTACACCTTC
TRBV30,-,TRBJ2-2,few,CAWTLRDRSTGELFF,TGTGCCTGGACCCTCCGGGATCGCAGCACCGGGGAGCTGTTTTTT
TRBV6-6,-,TRBJ1-2,-,CASSGDKGYTF,TGTGCCAGCAGTGGCGACAAAGGCTACACCTTC
TRBV14,-,TRBJ2-1,-,CASSQDYSWGAYNEQFF,TGTGCCAGCAGCCAAGATTATTCCTGGGGCGCCTACAATGAGCAGTTCTTC
TRBV29-1,TRBD1,TRBJ2-3,-,CSAGTGVTDTQYF,TGCAGCGCAGGGACAGGAGTAACAGATACGCAGTATTTT
TRBV14,TRBD2,TRBJ2-1,-,CASSPGLASHPYNEQFF,TGTGCCAGCAGCCCGGGACTAGCATCCCATCCCTACAATGAGCAGTTCTTC
TRBV7-2,-,TRBJ2-1,once,CASSPRLDNEQFF,TGTGCCAGCAGCCCGCGACTAGACAATGAGCAGTTCTTC
TRBV4-2,TRBD1,TRBJ1-5,few,CASSTRQGPDQPQHF,TGTGCCAGCAGCACCCGACAGGGGCCAGATCAGCCCCAGCATTTT
TRBV2,TRBD1,TRBJ1-2,-,CASWERQGDGYTF,TGTGCCAGCTGGGAGAGACAGGGAGACGGCTACACCTTC
TRBV4-1,TRBD1,TRBJ1-1,-,CASSQQDRGAFF,TGCGCCAGCAGCCAACAGGACAGGGGAGCTTTCTTT
TRBV5-1,-,TRBJ2-1,few,CASSYGQTTYNEQFF,TGCGCCAGCAGCTACGGACAGACAACTTACAATGAGCAGTTCTTC
TRBV19,-,TRBJ1-4,few,CASSAKGRGRGMDEKLFF,TGTGCCAGTAGTGCCAAAGGCAGGGGTCGAGGAATGGATGAAAAACTGTTTTTT
TRBV2,-,TRBJ1-1,-,CASSELGANTEAFF,TGTGCCAGCAGTGAACTTGGGGCGAACACTGAAGCTTTCTTT
TRBV6-5,-,TRBJ1-1,-,CASSYSGVGADTEAFF,TGTGCCAGCAGTTACTCCGGGGTGGGTGCGGACACTGAAGCTTTCTTT
TRBV7-9,TRBD1,TRBJ1-2,-,CASSRGPELANYGYTF,TGTGCCAGCAGCAGGGGGCCGGAGTTAGCTAACTATGGCTACACCTTC
TRBV6-1,TRBD1,TRBJ1-5,few,CASSDGTVYRQPQHF,TGTGCCAGCAGTGACGGGACAGTTTATCGTCAGCCCCAGCATTTT
TRBV5-6,TRBD1,TRBJ1-2,-,CASSQQGEDGYTF,TGTGCCAGCAGCCAGCAGGGGGAGGATGGCTACACCTTC
TRBV5-1,-,TRBJ2-5,-,CASSLAEPSETQYF,TGCGCCAGCAGCTTGGCCGAGCCCTCGGAGACCCAGTACTTC
TRBV27,-,TRBJ2-3,-,CASSLKWGRDTDTQYF,TGTGCCAGCAGTTTAAAATGGGGCAGGGACACAGATACGCAGTATTTT
TRBV5-5,TRBD1,TRBJ1-2,-,CASSLDSRAGGYYGYTF,TGTGCCAGCAGCTTGGATTCGCGGGCAGGGGGATACTATGGCTACACCTTC
TRBV5-1,-,TRBJ1-2,-,CASSRDTNYGYTF,TGCGCCTCCTCCCGGGACACTAACTATGGCTACACCTTC
TRBV28,TRBD2,TRBJ2-2,-,CASSFGRVGPAGELFF,TGTGCCAGCAGTTTTGGGAGGGTCGGTCCAGCCGGGGAGCTGTTTTTT
TRBV30,-,TRBJ1-2,-,CAWSQEGNYGYTF,TGTGCCTGGAGCCAGGAGGGAAACTATGGCTACACCTTC
TRBV18,TRBD1,TRBJ1-5,-,CASSVTGVASNQPQHF,TGTGCCAGCTCAGTCACAGGGGTTGCCAGCAATCAGCCCCAGCATTTT
TRBV5-6,-,TRBJ1-1,-,CASSLEGPYTEAFF,TGTGCCAGCAGCCTGGAGGGGCCCTACACTGAAGCTTTCTTT
TRBV12-3/TRBV12-4,-,TRBJ1-5,-,CASSVDRDQPQHF,TGTGCCAGCAGTGTAGACAGAGATCAGCCCCAGCATTTT
TRBV5-5,TRBD1,TRBJ2-1,-,CASSLLYLLDRAHEQFF,TGTGCCAGCAGCTTGCTCTACTTATTGGACAGGGCCCATGAGCAGTTCTTC
TRBV9,-,TRBJ1-5,-,CASSVSGVGNQPQHF,TGTGCCAGCAGCGTATCCGGGGTTGGCAATCAGCCCCAGCATTTT
TRBV27,-,TRBJ1-6,-,CASSPYGTGSLAPLHF,TGTGCCAGCAGTCCCTACGGGACCGGGAGCTTGGCACCCCTCCACTTT
TRBV5-6,TRBD1,TRBJ2-3,-,CASSPNRGFRTDTQYF,TGTGCCAGCAGCCCAAACAGGGGATTTAGGACAGATACGCAGTATTTT